These 26 T cell receptor beta chains came from one sample sequenced in a study of vaccination effects on CD4 cells after COVID-19. Antigen-specific CD4+ T cells expanded by the ViraFEST assay with viral peptide pools were then sequenced. Isolating CD4+ T cells followed about 10 days of culture. Of the BNT162b2 and mRNA-1273 vaccines, participants received two doses of one or the other. The antigens for these receptors are not known. The repertoire was sequenced with immunoSEQ multiplex PCR; TCRdb's copy has only in-frame clones and lacks some. The data contain roughly 56,000 clones, 73% of them seen just once; the ten biggest clones take up less than 1.5%. The specimen comprised CD4+ T cells from PBMCs cultured with HCoV-229E spike peptides, sampled after COVID-19 vaccination. The receptors were sampled from a human donor who received a COVID-19 vaccine.

The chain's CDR3 is CASSTRDTLRAGTDTQYF. CDR3 nucleotides: TGTGCCAGCAGCACCCGGGACACCCTTCGAGCGGGCACAGATACGCAGTATTTT. The chain has TRBV21-1 and TRBJ2-3; the table assigns TRBD1, which was not confirmed against the DNA. TRBV21-1 is listed as a pseudogene. There are 18 residues in the CDR3.

V and J are TRBV7-3 and TRBJ2-3; 10 nucleotides align to TRBD2. The junction had 3 bases not matched to a gene; V was cut back by 5 bases and J by 1 base. There are 15 residues in the CDR3. Germline V CDR1 and CDR2: SGHTA, FQGTGA. CDR3 loop: CASSRTSGRTDTQYF. CDR3 DNA sequence: TGTGCCAGCAGCCGGACTAGCGGACGCACAGATACGCAGTATTTT.

The table lists this clone with a few counts. This sequence joins TRBV24-1 and TRBJ2-7; possibly TRBD1 for D (6 bases). There are 14 residues in the CDR3. Germline-derived CDR1 and CDR2 are KGHDR and SFDVKD. V lost 6 bases to trimming and J lost 1 base, with 12 bases between them. This CDR3 reads CATSLRTDSYEQYV. CDR3 DNA sequence: TGTGCCACCAGTCTCCGGACAGATTCCTACGAGCAGTACGTC.

The chain combines TRBV28 with TRBJ2-5; 9 nucleotides line up with TRBD1. Trimming removed 8 bases from V and 5 bases from J; junction bases left unmatched: 15. Germline CDR1 and CDR2: MDHEN and SYDVKM. This CDR3 is 16 amino acids long. CDR3 sequence reads: CASAILAVTGGETQYF. CDR3 nucleotide sequence: TGTGCCAGCGCAATCCTGGCGGTGACAGGGGGGGAGACCCAGTACTTC.

This chain uses TRBV28 with TRBJ2-2, with 8 bases that match TRBD1. Losses at the gene ends were 1 base for V and 1 base for J; bases not matched to a gene: 2. This CDR3 is 16 amino acids long. In germline, CDR1 is MDHEN, CDR2 SYDVKM. CDR3 bases: TGTGCCAGCAGTTTATATACAGGGGGGAACACCGGGGAGCTGTTTTTT. Amino acid sequence: CASSLYTGGNTGELFF.

This clone was counted only a few times. This rearrangement joins TRBV9 to TRBJ2-2; 7 nucleotides match TRBD2. CDR3 length: 14 amino acids. The germline CDR1 and CDR2 sequences are SGDLS and YYNGEE. The trim removed 6 bases at V and 3 bases at J, leaving 5 bases unmatched. CDR3 residues: CASNRAGHTGELFF. The CDR3 region has the DNA TGTGCCAGCAACCGAGCGGGGCACACCGGGGAGCTGTTTTTT.

This clone occurred once. This chain joins TRBV12-3 or TRBV12-4 and TRBJ1-5, with 7 bases fitting TRBD1. With 10 bases clipped from V and 5 bases from J, the junction kept 8 bases outside the gene matches. The CDR3 runs 13 residues. CDR3 sequence (DNA): TGTGCCACCCGGGTACAGGGGTATCAGCCCCAGCATTTT. Protein product: CATRVQGYQPQHF.

The V gene is TRBV5-8, the J gene TRBJ1-1; D possibly corresponds to TRBD1 (5 bases). V was clipped by 5 bases and J by 4 bases, with 15 bases between them. Germline loops: CDR1 SGHTS, CDR2 YDEGEE. There are 14 residues in the CDR3. The CDR3 loop is CASSSVLGGTEAFF. DNA for the CDR3: TGTGCCAGCAGTTCGGTCCTGGGGGGCACTGAAGCTTTCTTT.

This chain joins TRBV21-1 and TRBJ2-5. TRBV21-1 is assigned pseudogene status. This CDR3 contains 15 residues. DNA for the CDR3: TGTGCCAACCAGAGCTTCGGGCAAAGTCAAGAGACCCAGTACTTC. Protein product: CANQSFGQSQETQYF.

The chain uses TRBV7-8 and TRBJ2-3; the D gene is possibly TRBD2 (5 bases). This CDR3 comprises 16 residues. V dropped 2 bases and J dropped 1 base, with 13 bases sitting between them. Germline CDR1 reads SGHVS; CDR2 reads FQNEAQ. The DNA for the CDR3 is TGTGCCAGCAGCTTACGGCGGGCCCAGCGCACAGATACGCAGTATTTT. Translating gives CASSLRRAQRTDTQYF.

The table lists this clone with a few counts. This chain links TRBV9 with TRBJ1-6; D uncertain. Trimming shortened V by 0 bases and J by 5 bases, and 9 bases separated the two germline ends. Looked up from germline, CDR1 is SGDLS and CDR2 is YYNGEE. The CDR3 contains 15 residues. Here the CDR3 DNA reads TGTGCCAGCAGCGTAGTGGACGGAAATAATTCACCCCTCCACTTT. Residues: CASSVVDGNNSPLHF.

The chain is built from TRBV2 and TRBJ2-2; no definite D call. The germline V and J ends were trimmed by 4 bases and 3 bases, with 9 bases remaining between them. CDR1 is SNHLY and CDR2 is FYNNEI in the germline V gene. The CDR3 sequence is 14 residues long. CDR3 nucleotide sequence: TGTGCCAGCAGTGTAACGTCGGACACCGGGGAGCTGTTTTTT. It translates to CASSVTSDTGELFF.

This clone was recorded only once. The chain is built from TRBV5-1 and TRBJ2-3, with TRBD2 matching 7 bases. The CDR3 loop spans 16 amino acids. Trimming at V came to 3 bases and at J to 3 bases, leaving 10 bases not matched to a gene. The germline gives CDR1 SGHRS, CDR2 YFSETQ. CDR3 sequence reads: CASSSLTGGGTDTQYF. CDR3 in DNA: TGCGCCAGCAGCTCCCTAACGGGGGGTGGGACAGATACGCAGTATTTT.

This clone was counted only a few times. The rearrangement links TRBV2 to TRBJ2-7; D is uncertain. The CDR3 is 11 amino acids. Trimming shortened V by 0 bases and J by 3 bases, and 0 bases separated the two germline ends. CDR1 is SNHLY, CDR2 FYNNEI, per germline. CDR3 region: CASSEAYEQYV. As DNA, the CDR3 is TGTGCCAGCAGTGAAGCCTACGAGCAGTACGTC.

The rearrangement joins TRBV3-1 (or the pseudogene TRBV3-2) to TRBJ1-6; D uncertain. This CDR3 is 16 amino acids long. Germline V gene sequence: CDR1 LGHDT, CDR2 YNNKEL (reference sequence). Deletions cut 4 bases from V and 6 bases from J, with 16 bases between. The chain's CDR3 is CASSRVTASTNSPLHF. The CDR3 nucleotides read TGTGCCAGCAGCCGCGTGACCGCCTCTACTAATTCACCCCTCCACTTT.

The chain has TRBV28 and TRBJ1-2; D ambiguous. Germline CDR1 is MDHEN and CDR2 is SYDVKM. V was shortened by 3 bases and J by 5 bases, with 16 bases between the two germline ends. The CDR3 totals 15 residues. The CDR3 DNA reads TGTGCCAGCAGTTTCACCTGGACGGTAGGGTATGGCTACACCTTC. Amino acids: CASSFTWTVGYGYTF.

This clone was found a few times. V and J are TRBV6-5 and TRBJ1-1; 7 nucleotides line up with TRBD1. Germline CDR1 MNHEY, CDR2 SVGAGI. V dropped 2 bases and J dropped 1; count of bases not matched to a gene: 4. The CDR3 has 15 residues. This CDR3 reads CASSYTGQTNTEAFF. The CDR3, as DNA: TGTGCCAGCAGTTACACGGGACAGACGAACACTGAAGCTTTCTTT.

The J gene is TRBJ2-4, the V gene TRBV19, with 10 positions matching TRBD1. Germline CDR1 is LNHDA and CDR2 is SQIVND (reference sequence). J lost 16 bases, V lost 9 bases, and 12 bases had no gene match. This CDR3 spans 12 amino acids. In nucleotides, the CDR3 is TGTGCCAGCCAGGAGAGACAGGGGGCTGAATACTTC. Its protein product is CASQERQGAEYF.

This clone was counted only a few times. The V call is TRBV7-9, the J call TRBJ2-7; 7 bases line up with TRBD2. The germline gives CDR1 SEHNR, CDR2 FQNEAQ (reference sequence). The CDR3 has 17 residues. The junction had 16 bases not matched to a gene; V was cut back by 5 bases and J by 3 bases. CDR3 bases: TGTGCCAGCAGCCCTTTGGAGGGAGGGACCCGATTCTACGAGCAGTACGTC. It codes for CASSPLEGGTRFYEQYV.

The chain couples TRBV19 to TRBJ2-1; D might be TRBD2 (7 bases). The CDR3 is 14 residues long. V was clipped by 5 bases and J by 7 bases, with 15 bases between them. CDR1 LNHDA and CDR2 SQIVND come from the germline V gene (reference sequence). CDR3 bases: TGTGCCAGTAGTCCCCGGGGGGCGCGGAATGAGCAGTTCTTC. This encodes CASSPRGARNEQFF.

The rearrangement links TRBV5-1 to TRBJ1-4, with TRBD1 as a possible D gene (6 bases). The length of the CDR3 is 14 residues. Germline V gene data show CDR1 as SGHRS and CDR2 as YFSETQ. Trimming pared 2 bases from V and 5 bases from J, leaving 10 bases between. The CDR3 coding sequence is TGCGCCAGCAGCTTTCCAGGGGCGAATGAAAAACTGTTTTTT. Its protein is CASSFPGANEKLFF.

In this sample, this clone turned up once. The gene calls are TRBV15 and TRBJ1-1; D is possibly TRBD1 (6 bases). This CDR3 has 15 residues. V was shortened by 2 bases and J by 0 bases, with 10 bases between the two germline ends. From germline, CDR1 is LNHNV and CDR2 YYDKDF (reference sequence). CDR3 bases: TGTGCCACCAGCAGAAACGGACAGATGAACACTGAAGCTTTCTTT. This encodes CATSRNGQMNTEAFF.

The chain joins TRBV9 to TRBJ2-7; 11 positions agree with TRBD1. Germline assignment: CDR1 SGDLS and CDR2 YYNGEE. This CDR3 has 17 amino acids. V trimming: 1 base; J trimming: 6 bases; junction bases outside the gene matches: 12. Here the CDR3 reads CASSVTHYRTGGIEQYV. The CDR3 DNA follows: TGTGCCAGCAGCGTAACCCACTACCGGACAGGGGGCATCGAGCAGTACGTC.

The V gene is TRBV2, the J gene TRBJ2-1; tentatively, D is TRBD1 (5 bases). CDR1 is SNHLY, CDR2 FYNNEI, per germline. Trimming removed 5 bases at V and 8 bases at J, with 13 bases between. This CDR3 has 13 residues. This CDR3 is CASSSLRVYEQFF. For the CDR3, the DNA is TGTGCCAGCAGTTCACTCAGGGTTTATGAGCAGTTCTTC.

The V call is TRBV5-4, the J call TRBJ2-1; 8 bases are a match to TRBD2. Germline-derived CDR1 and CDR2 are SGHNT and YYREEE (reference sequence). V trimming: 0 bases; J trimming: 7 bases; junction bases outside the gene matches: 6. This CDR3 region has 15 residues. In DNA form, the CDR3 reads TGTGCCAGCAGCTTGGAAAGCGGGGGAGAGAATGAGCAGTTCTTC. Amino acid sequence: CASSLESGGENEQFF.

The chain joins TRBV19 to TRBJ2-1; D possibly corresponds to TRBD2 (5 bases). Germline V gene lookup returns CDR1 LNHDA and CDR2 SQIVND (reference sequence). This CDR3 spans 16 amino acids. Trimming stripped 3 bases from V and 0 bases from J, with 12 bases between. CDR3 in DNA: TGTGCCAGTAGTATTTCTAGACTATCCTCCTACAATGAGCAGTTCTTC. Translating it yields CASSISRLSSYNEQFF.